This TCR beta chain originates from a study of T cells in Graves' hyperthyroidism and ophthalmopathy. A remark on this clonotype: Antigen unknown.

Findings and caveats of the study: Within blood appeared most thyroid clonotypes that had expanded above 0.001.

Together with thyroid ultrasound, orbital computed tomography, serum thyroxine and TRAb, clinical symptoms were used for diagnoses. Per the germline V gene, CDR1 is SNHLY and CDR2 is FYNNEI. Trimming removed 6 bases from V and 3 bases from J, with 14 bases in between. This CDR3 comprises 15 residues. There were TCR beta CDR3 regions amplified from RNA transcripts. First-round RT-PCR with HTBI primers amplified the TCR CDR3 region. A single record per CDR3 protein comes from TCRdb applying MiXCR to the multiplex PCR reads. The repertoire has around 580,000 distinct CDR3 sequences, about half of them found once; the top ten carry about 8%.

The rearrangement joins TRBV2 to TRBJ2-2; possibly TRBD1 or TRBD2 for D (5 bases each). The sample comprised peripheral blood or thyroid tissue (not recorded which). This sequence originates from a woman between 18 and 29 years old with Graves' hyperthyroidism. CDR3 loop: CASSGAAVDTGELFF. In DNA form, the CDR3 reads TGTGCCAGCAGCGGGGCAGCCGTCGACACCGGGGAGCTGTTTTTT.